This T cell receptor beta chain is drawn from a study of cytomegalovirus exposure and HLA in healthy donors. As concerns this clone: The antigen remains unidentified.

Study results and limitations: The classifier reportedly diagnosed cytomegalovirus status with high specificity and sensitivity. The majority of TCR sequences were rare, yet some public TCRs appeared in many donors.

Generated by immunoSEQ multiplex PCR, the TCRdb table keeps only in-frame clones and is missing some. The top ten hold around 1.4% of the sample, which has about 140,000 clones, about 83% seen once. Trimming took 5 bases from V and 4 from J, leaving 15 bases between them. The CDR3 runs to 14 residues. In germline, CDR1 is SGHAT, CDR2 FQDESV (reference sequence). The sequenced material came from PBMCs. The sequence derives from a woman aged 25-40 years in good health and CMV-seronegative. V is TRBV11-1 and J is TRBJ2-7; maybe TRBD1 (6 bases). In DNA, the CDR3 is TGTGCCAGCAGCATACAGGGCATCGGTTACGAGCAGTACTTC. It translates to CASSIQGIGYEQYF.